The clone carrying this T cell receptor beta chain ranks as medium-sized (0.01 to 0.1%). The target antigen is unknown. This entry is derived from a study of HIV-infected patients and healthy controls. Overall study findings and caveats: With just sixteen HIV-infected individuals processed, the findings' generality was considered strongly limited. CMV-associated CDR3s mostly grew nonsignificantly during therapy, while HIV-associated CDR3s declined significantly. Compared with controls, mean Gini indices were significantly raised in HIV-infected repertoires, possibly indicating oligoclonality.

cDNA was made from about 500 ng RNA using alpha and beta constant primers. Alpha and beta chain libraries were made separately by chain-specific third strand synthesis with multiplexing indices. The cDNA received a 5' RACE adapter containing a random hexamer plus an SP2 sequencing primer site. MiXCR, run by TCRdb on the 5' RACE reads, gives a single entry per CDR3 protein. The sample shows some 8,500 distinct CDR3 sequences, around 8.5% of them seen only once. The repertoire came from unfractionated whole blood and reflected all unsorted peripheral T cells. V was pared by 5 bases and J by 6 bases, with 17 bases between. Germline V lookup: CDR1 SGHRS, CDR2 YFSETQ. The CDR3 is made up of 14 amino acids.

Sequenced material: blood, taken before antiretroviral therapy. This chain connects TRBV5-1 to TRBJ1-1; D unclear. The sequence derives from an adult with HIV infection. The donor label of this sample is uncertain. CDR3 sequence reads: CASRIEGSGSEAFF. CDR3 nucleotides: TGCGCCAGCAGGATAGAGGGCAGTGGCTCTGAAGCTTTCTTT. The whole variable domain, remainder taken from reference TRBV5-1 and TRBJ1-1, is KAGVTQTPRYLIKTRGQQVTLSCSPISGHRSVSWYQQTPGQGLQFLFEYFSETQRNKGNFPGRFSGRQFSNSRSEMNVSTLELGDSALYLCASRIEGSGSEAFFGQGTRLTVV.